These 7 T cell receptor beta chains came from one sample sequenced in a study of CD8+ T cells in alopecia areata. RNA, once extracted, was reverse transcribed into cDNA for use as the sequencing template. Using immunoSEQ multiplex PCR, the repertoire was profiled, and TCRdb retains in-frame clones only, with some absent. This sample has 5,500 to 7,500 clones, with 50% to 75% found just once. It was from alopecia areata patients that lesional scalp punch biopsies and peripheral blood were collected. Sequencing input: skin. These receptors originate from a human donor with alopecia areata.

This clone was seen a few times. The chain combines TRBV28 with TRBJ2-7, with D uncertain. V lost 4 bases, J lost 3 bases, and 4 bases lay in between. Germline V gene lookup returns CDR1 MDHEN and CDR2 SYDVKM. CDR3 length equals 11 residues. Here the CDR3 reads CASSSGYEQYF. In DNA form, the CDR3 reads TGTGCCAGCAGTTCCGGCTACGAGCAGTACTTC.

There are a few counts of this clone. V gene TRBV18 combines with J gene TRBJ2-7; D remains unclear. V lost 5 bases and J 3 bases, leaving 5 bases between the germline ends. This CDR3 has 11 amino acids. The germline CDR1 and CDR2 sequences are KGHSH and LQKENI. The CDR3 DNA is TGTGCCAGCTCAGCCGGCTACGAGCAGTACTTC. Translation gives CASSAGYEQYF.

This rearrangement joins TRBV7-9 to TRBJ2-3, with D hard to call. Between the trimmed V and J ends, which lost 5 bases and 5 bases, there was a span of 11 bases. CDR1 and CDR2 from the germline V gene are SEHNR and FQNEAQ (reference sequence). The CDR3 contains 13 residues. CDR3 amino acids: CASSPHWEDTQYF. CDR3 nucleotides: TGTGCCAGCAGCCCGCATTGGGAAGATACGCAGTATTTT.

This chain joins TRBV11-3 and TRBJ2-7; TRBD2 matches 10 bases. V shed 5 bases and J 6 bases; nucleotides not matched to a gene: 13. The length of the CDR3 is 16 residues. Germline V gene lookup returns CDR1 SGHNT and CDR2 YENEEA. The CDR3 is CASSPSAGTSGAEQYF. The CDR3 DNA sequence: TGTGCCAGCAGCCCCTCCGCGGGAACTAGCGGGGCCGAGCAGTACTTC.

V gene TRBV5-6 combines with J gene TRBJ2-1, with TRBD2 matching 8 bases. The CDR3 length is 15 residues. Germline CDR1 and CDR2: SGHDT and YYEEEE. The V gene end was trimmed by 1 base and the J gene end by 0 bases; junction bases not matched to a gene: 0. CDR3 sequence reads: CASSLSGSSYNEQFF. The CDR3 nucleotides read TGTGCCAGCAGCTTGAGCGGGAGCTCCTACAATGAGCAGTTCTTC. The full variable domain, with the rest looked up from reference TRBV5-6 and TRBJ2-1, is DAGVTQSPTHLIKTRGQQVTLRCSPKSGHDTVSWYQQALGQGPQFIFQYYEEEERQRGNFPDRFSGHQFPNYSSELNVNALLLGDSALYLCASSLSGSSYNEQFFGPGTRLTVL.

This clone was seen only a few times. This sequence joins TRBV12-5 and TRBJ2-3; TRBD1 agrees at 8 bases. This CDR3 contains 16 residues. Germline V gives CDR1 LGHNT, CDR2 FRNRAP. V trimming: 3 bases; J trimming: 0 bases; junction bases outside the gene matches: 5. This chain's CDR3 is CASGFGQGRSTDTQYF. The DNA for the CDR3 is TGTGCTAGTGGTTTCGGACAGGGACGTAGCACAGATACGCAGTATTTT.

The rearrangement joins TRBV11-2 to TRBJ2-3; 13 bases align to TRBD2. Germline CDR1 reads SGHAT; CDR2 reads FQNNGV. After removal of 2 bases from V and 8 bases from J, the junction contained 13 bases not matched to a gene. The CDR3 totals 18 residues. The CDR3 here is CASSLQDLLAGGLGTQYF. The CDR3 coding sequence is TGTGCCAGCAGCTTACAGGACCTACTAGCGGGGGGGCTGGGTACGCAGTATTTT.